Described below is a single T cell receptor (beta chain) sequence and its context. What it binds is not known. The data were obtained in a study of CD8+CD57+ T cells in acquired aplastic anemia. Study as a whole: The mean DNA yield obtained from sorted CD4+ and CD8+ cells came to about 3 ug. Mean read depth for CD4+ cells from healthy donors was some 11 million. The study's findings and limits: No significant difference in CD8+ Simpson's diversity was found between patients and controls.

CDR3 length: 15 residues. The V segment lost 5 bases and the J segment 1 base; nucleotides outside the gene matches: 7. Germline CDR1 reads SGHVS; CDR2 reads FQNEAQ. The template used for profiling TCR beta VDJ and CDR3 was genomic DNA. TCRdb called the reads again in MiXCR, with one record for every CDR3 protein. This table has around 170,000 distinct CDR3 sequences, just under 65% appearing once. V usage is TRBV7-8 and J usage is TRBJ1-2, with 7 bases fitting TRBD1. This clonotype was sampled from a human donor in good health. Sequencing input: sorted CD4+, CD8+, or CD8+CD57+ T cells (not recorded which) from PBMCs. The DNA for the CDR3 is TGTGCCAGCAGCCCAGACAGGGTTCGTAACTATGGCTACACCTTC. Its protein product is CASSPDRVRNYGYTF.